Following are 32 T cell receptor beta chains from one sample sequenced in a study of cytomegalovirus exposure and HLA in healthy donors (TCRdb year 2017). Receptor libraries were prepared by the immunoSEQ multiplex PCR assay. For the multiplex PCR, a mixture combining 60 forward primers for TCR Vbeta segments and 13 reverse primers for TCR Jbeta segments was used. TCRdb took over this immuneACCESS table, retaining in-frame rearrangements with V and J assigned. Such tables are incomplete; in checked studies, under half of the missing clones stem from an unresolved V gene, and the remainder is unexplained. The sample has over 150,000 clones on record, about 77% of them singletons. Of the sample, approximately 2.9% is held by the ten largest clones. Sample: PBMCs. Receptors were obtained from a woman in her thirties or forties in good health and CMV-seropositive.

V is TRBV7-2 and J is TRBJ1-1; tentative D call: TRBD1 (5 bases). The CDR3 has 15 residues. The germline V gene has CDR1 SGHTA and CDR2 FQGNSA. Trimming pared 8 bases from V and 0 bases from J, leaving 16 bases between. CDR3 bases: TGTGCCAGCTCGGGGTCGGGAGGGGTGAACACTGAAGCTTTCTTT. It encodes CASSGSGGVNTEAFF.

The chain uses TRBV5-1 and TRBJ2-5; D ambiguous. Trimming pared 1 base from V and 2 bases from J, leaving 12 bases between. The CDR3 sequence is 15 residues long. Germline V lookup: CDR1 SGHRS, CDR2 YFSETQ. CDR3 amino acids: CASSLFGESQETQYF. The CDR3 bases are TGCGCCAGCAGCTTGTTCGGAGAGTCTCAAGAGACCCAGTACTTC. Supplemented by reference TRBV5-1 and TRBJ2-5, the full variable domain reads KAGVTQTPRYLIKTRGQQVTLSCSPISGHRSVSWYQQTPGQGLQFLFEYFSETQRNKGNFPGRFSGRQFSNSRSEMNVSTLELGDSALYLCASSLFGESQETQYFGPGTRLLVL.

The chain is built from TRBV19 and TRBJ1-5; D is possibly TRBD1 (5 bases). The CDR3 runs to 14 residues. Trimming removed 7 bases from V and 9 bases from J, with 19 bases in between. In germline, CDR1 is LNHDA, CDR2 SQIVND (reference sequence). CDR3 nucleotide sequence: TGTGCCAGTAACCACCAGGGCTCCCTCCGGCCCCAGCATTTT. Protein product: CASNHQGSLRPQHF.

The chain has TRBV6-5 and TRBJ2-7, with a weak D call TRBD2 (6 bases). This CDR3 is built from 15 residues. Germline V lookup: CDR1 MNHEY, CDR2 SVGAGI. V was clipped by 6 bases and J by 0 bases, with 15 bases between them. The CDR3 region has the DNA TGTGCCAGCAGCGAGGATGGCGGGATCTCCTACGAGCAGTACTTC. This gives the protein CASSEDGGISYEQYF.

The V call is TRBV25-1, the J call TRBJ2-2, with D maybe TRBD2 (5 bases). Trimming took 2 bases from V and 6 from J, leaving 10 bases between them. The CDR3 extends over 14 amino acids. Germline V lookup: CDR1 MGHDK, CDR2 SYGVNS. The chain's CDR3 is CASSEVGVPGELFF. For the CDR3, the DNA is TGTGCCAGCAGTGAAGTCGGGGTTCCCGGGGAGCTGTTTTTT.

The chain is built from TRBV5-8 and TRBJ1-5; D is unresolved. The CDR3 has 13 residues. V was shortened by 6 bases and J by 4 bases, with 11 bases between the two germline ends. Germline CDR1 reads SGHTS; CDR2 reads YDEGEE. CDR3 sequence: CASTNEANQPQHF. As DNA, the CDR3 is TGTGCCAGCACCAATGAGGCTAATCAGCCCCAGCATTTT.

The rearrangement links TRBV28 to TRBJ2-5; 7 positions match TRBD2. The CDR3 is 14 amino acids. Germline V CDR1 and CDR2: MDHEN, SYDVKM. V trimming: 8 bases; J trimming: 2 bases; junction bases outside the gene matches: 8. CDR3 region: CASGGLAAQETQYF. In DNA form, the CDR3 reads TGTGCCAGCGGCGGGCTAGCGGCTCAAGAGACCCAGTACTTC. The variable domain in full, with the rest retrieved from reference TRBV28 and TRBJ2-5, is DVKVTQSSRYLVKRTGEKVFLECVQDMDHENMFWYRQDPGLGLRLIYFSYDVKMKEKGDIPEGYSVSREKKERFSLILESASTNQTSMYLCASGGLAAQETQYFGPGTRLLVL.

This clone was observed a few times. The chain joins TRBV6-6 to TRBJ2-7; tentatively, D is TRBD1 (5 bases). The CDR3 consists of 11 residues. CDR1 is MNHNY, CDR2 SVGAGI, per germline (reference sequence). Trimming stripped 6 bases from V and 6 bases from J, with 9 bases between. The CDR3 sequence: CASSYRGEQYF. Written as DNA, the CDR3 is TGTGCCAGCAGCTATAGGGGCGAGCAGTACTTC.

This chain's CDR3 is CASSFFENEQFF. The CDR3 DNA sequence: TGTGCCAGCAGCTTCTTTGAGAATGAGCAGTTCTTC. The chain links TRBV7-2 to TRBJ2-1; D is uncertain. The V end lost 3 bases, the J end lost 7 bases, and 7 bases lay between the germline ends. This CDR3 has 12 amino acids. CDR1 SGHTA and CDR2 FQGNSA come from the germline V gene.

Comments on this clone: Other DNA sequences from this sample encode an identical CDR3 as well. The chain is built from TRBV5-4 and TRBJ1-2, with TRBD1 identical over 10 bases. The germline V gene encodes CDR1 SGHNT and CDR2 YYREEE (reference sequence). The V gene end was trimmed by 3 bases and the J gene end by 4 bases; junction bases not matched to a gene: 3. The CDR3 runs 14 residues. The CDR3 coding sequence is TGTGCCAGCAGCTCGACAGGGGGCAGCTATGGCTACACCTTC. This codes for CASSSTGGSYGYTF.

The CDR3 spells CASSQGDRSPEKLFF. CDR3 nucleotides: TGCGCCAGCAGCCAAGGAGACAGATCCCCTGAAAAACTGTTTTTT. J is TRBJ1-4 and V is TRBV4-1; D is possibly TRBD1 (5 bases). The germline V gene has CDR1 MGHRA and CDR2 YSYEKL. CDR3 length: 15 residues. Trimming removed 1 base at V and 7 bases at J, with 13 bases between.

This chain joins TRBV28 and TRBJ1-2, with unresolved D. The CDR3 extends over 12 amino acids. The V gene lost 2 bases and the J gene lost 7 bases, with 8 bases spanning the gap. CDR1 MDHEN and CDR2 SYDVKM come from the germline V gene. The CDR3 DNA sequence: TGTGCCAGCAGTTTAGGGGAGAGTGGCTACACCTTC. This codes for CASSLGESGYTF.

The chain has TRBV7-8 and TRBJ1-2; D not certain. Trimming removed 6 bases at V and 5 bases at J, with 13 bases between. This CDR3 region has 13 residues. From germline, CDR1 is SGHVS and CDR2 FQNEAQ. In nucleotides, the CDR3 is TGTGCCAGCAGTCCGTACGAGCCGTATGGCTACACCTTC. This encodes CASSPYEPYGYTF.

V and J are TRBV28 and TRBJ2-3; 8 bases align to TRBD2. J gave up 8 bases and V 6 bases, and 16 bases lay outside the gene matches. Germline V lookup: CDR1 MDHEN, CDR2 SYDVKM. The CDR3 runs 16 residues. The CDR3 protein is CASRPPQGLGGATQYF. The CDR3 DNA reads TGTGCCAGCAGGCCTCCCCAGGGTCTCGGGGGGGCTACGCAGTATTTT. The variable domain in full, completed from reference TRBV28 and TRBJ2-3, reads DVKVTQSSRYLVKRTGEKVFLECVQDMDHENMFWYRQDPGLGLRLIYFSYDVKMKEKGDIPEGYSVSREKKERFSLILESASTNQTSMYLCASRPPQGLGGATQYFGPGTRLTVL.

This chain joins TRBV28 and TRBJ1-6; D is unresolved. Trimming cost V 8 bases and J 10 bases, with 12 bases left between them. Per the germline V gene, CDR1 is MDHEN and CDR2 is SYDVKM. The CDR3 runs to 12 residues. CDR3 DNA sequence: TGTGCCAGCGCGATGGGGAGGTCACCCCTCCACTTT. Translation gives CASAMGRSPLHF.

This rearrangement joins TRBV6-5 to TRBJ2-1, with D possibly matching TRBD1 (6 bases). From germline, CDR1 is MNHEY and CDR2 SVGAGI. V was trimmed by 1 base and J by 4 bases, leaving 8 bases between them. This CDR3 contains 14 residues. The CDR3 DNA reads TGTGCCAGCAGTTACTACGACAGGTACAATGAGCAGTTCTTC. It is translated as CASSYYDRYNEQFF.

This clone has just one count. The chain uses TRBV5-1 and TRBJ2-7; 11 positions match TRBD1. Germline CDR1 and CDR2: SGHRS and YFSETQ. V lost 0 bases, J lost 2 bases, and 1 base stayed unmatched. This CDR3 comprises 15 residues. The CDR3 nucleotides are TGCGCCAGCAGCTTGGGGGGACAGGGGGCCTACGAGCAGTACTTC. Its translation: CASSLGGQGAYEQYF.

This clone has a handful of counts. V and J are TRBV2 and TRBJ1-1; D is possibly TRBD1 (5 bases). Trimming removed 1 base at V and 0 bases at J, with 12 bases between. Germline V gene sequence: CDR1 SNHLY, CDR2 FYNNEI. The CDR3 spans 16 residues. The chain's CDR3 is CASSEGAGRLNTEAFF. In DNA form, the CDR3 reads TGTGCCAGCAGTGAAGGCGCGGGACGGCTGAACACTGAAGCTTTCTTT.

The chain couples TRBV7-8 to TRBJ2-1; 11 bases match TRBD2. V lost 1 base, J lost 0 bases, and 5 bases stayed unmatched. CDR1 is SGHVS and CDR2 is FQNEAQ in the germline V gene. The CDR3 loop spans 18 amino acids. The CDR3 spells CASSLEPSGRSSYNEQFF. CDR3 in DNA: TGTGCCAGCAGCTTAGAGCCTAGCGGGAGGAGCTCCTACAATGAGCAGTTCTTC.

This chain connects TRBV7-2 to TRBJ2-1, with 7 bases lining up with TRBD2. Looked up from germline, CDR1 is SGHTA and CDR2 is FQGNSA. This CDR3 is built from 15 residues. With V trimmed by 3 bases and J by 5 bases, 7 bases remained unmatched. CDR3 loop: CASSFSLADNNEQFF. CDR3 DNA sequence: TGTGCCAGCAGCTTTAGTCTAGCGGACAACAATGAGCAGTTCTTC.

In this sample, this clone turned up a few times. The V and J genes are TRBV4-2 and TRBJ2-2; 15 positions match TRBD2. Trimming removed 4 bases from V and 6 bases from J; junction bases left unmatched: 3. The CDR3 totals 16 residues. CDR1 is LGHNA, CDR2 YNFKEQ, per germline. CDR3 loop: CASSRRTSGRAGELFF. CDR3 nucleotides: TGTGCCAGCAGCCGAAGGACTAGCGGGAGGGCCGGGGAGCTGTTTTTT.

This chain links TRBV7-2 with TRBJ2-5; 8 bases fit TRBD1. CDR1 SGHTA and CDR2 FQGNSA come from the germline V gene. The CDR3 spans 16 residues. Unmatched junction bases numbered 13, after V lost 5 bases and J lost 5 bases. Here the CDR3 DNA reads TGTGCCAGCAGCCCCCAGGGGGCGGGAACATGGGAGACCCAGTACTTC. Amino acids: CASSPQGAGTWETQYF.

J is TRBJ2-1 and V is TRBV6-6; TRBD1 might be the D (5 bases). This CDR3 contains 13 residues. Germline CDR1 MNHNY, CDR2 SVGAGI (reference sequence). The germline V and J ends were trimmed by 11 bases and 0 bases, with 11 bases remaining between them. The CDR3 reads CAYGQGSYNEQFF. Written as DNA, the CDR3 is TGTGCCTACGGGCAGGGCTCCTACAATGAGCAGTTCTTC.

The V call is TRBV7-2, the J call TRBJ2-7; 11 bases align to TRBD1. This CDR3 is built from 16 residues. Trimming removed 5 bases from V and 1 base from J; junction bases left unmatched: 7. Germline CDR1 and CDR2: SGHTA and FQGNSA. CDR3 sequence (DNA): TGTGCCAGCAGCCCTTCCGGGACAGGGGGGTCCTACGAGCAGTACTTC. It encodes CASSPSGTGGSYEQYF. Together with reference TRBV7-2 and TRBJ2-7, the CDR3 gives the full variable domain: GAGVSQSPSNKVTEKGKDVELRCDPISGHTALYWYRQSLGQGLEFLIYFQGNSAPDKSGLPSDRFSAERTGGSVSTLTIQRTQQEDSAVYLCASSPSGTGGSYEQYFGPGTRLTVT.

Remarks on this clone: The sample carries other DNA sequences with the same CDR3. The CDR3 nucleotides read TGTGCCAGCAGTGGACAGGGGAACACTGAAGCTTTCTTT. Protein sequence: CASSGQGNTEAFF. The chain couples TRBV6-1 to TRBJ1-1; TRBD1 matches at 7 bases. Looked up from germline, CDR1 is MNHNS and CDR2 is SASEGT. Trimming removed 4 bases from V and 1 base from J; junction bases left unmatched: 0. This CDR3 region has 13 residues.

The chain employs TRBV4-3 and TRBJ2-3; 9 nucleotides line up with TRBD1. In germline, CDR1 is LGHNA, CDR2 YSLEER. The trim removed 3 bases at V and 0 bases at J, leaving 7 bases unmatched. The CDR3 runs to 17 residues. This CDR3 is CASSQGHRGQSTDTQYF. CDR3 bases: TGCGCCAGCAGCCAGGGACACAGGGGGCAGAGCACAGATACGCAGTATTTT.

V and J are TRBV5-6 and TRBJ1-5; D may be TRBD1 (5 bases). The CDR3 is 13 residues long. Trimming took off 4 bases at V and 7 bases at J, with 12 bases between the two ends. Germline V gene lookup returns CDR1 SGHDT and CDR2 YYEEEE. CDR3 residues: CASSRGTGQPQHF. Here the CDR3 DNA reads TGTGCCAGCAGCCGGGGGACGGGACAGCCCCAGCATTTT.

This chain uses TRBV6-5 with TRBJ2-7, with TRBD2 matching over 8 bases. With 6 bases clipped from V and 3 bases from J, the junction kept 7 bases outside the gene matches. From germline, CDR1 is MNHEY and CDR2 SVGAGI. The CDR3 has 14 residues. In nucleotides, the CDR3 is TGTGCCAGCAGCTTTAGCGGGGAGAACTACGAGCAGTACTTC. It specifies CASSFSGENYEQYF.

The chain links TRBV4-3 to TRBJ1-1, with 7 bases that match TRBD1. Germline V gene sequence: CDR1 LGHNA, CDR2 YSLEER. CDR3 length equals 13 residues. V shed 1 base and J 10 bases; nucleotides not matched to a gene: 6. The CDR3 nucleotides are TGCGCCAGCAGCCAAGGTGAGGGGGCTTCAGCTTTCTTT. It translates to CASSQGEGASAFF.

The rearrangement uses TRBV7-2 and TRBJ2-5; D ambiguous. Germline V lookup: CDR1 SGHTA, CDR2 FQGNSA. The CDR3 is made up of 14 amino acids. The germline V and J ends were trimmed by 5 bases and 4 bases, with 14 bases remaining between them. The CDR3 DNA reads TGTGCCAGCAGCACCCCGACTGACCCAGAGACCCAGTACTTC. It encodes CASSTPTDPETQYF.

The chain has TRBV28 and TRBJ2-1; D might be TRBD2 (5 bases). The CDR3 length is 13 residues. Germline CDR1 and CDR2: MDHEN and SYDVKM. The ends were cut back, 6 bases at V and 8 bases at J, with 14 bases in the middle. The CDR3 reads CASSLSGGYEQFF. The CDR3 nucleotides read TGTGCCAGCAGCCTCTCAGGAGGCTATGAGCAGTTCTTC.

This chain uses TRBV6-1 with TRBJ2-7; no clear D. Trimming removed 1 base at V and 3 bases at J, with 7 bases between. Per the germline V gene, CDR1 is MNHNS and CDR2 is SASEGT. This CDR3 has 13 residues. The CDR3 coding sequence is TGTGCCAGCAGTGAAGGCCAGGTCTACGAGCAGTACTTC. Residues: CASSEGQVYEQYF.